A single sample is the source of the 6 T cell receptor beta chains below, sequenced in a study of CD8 T cells in ankylosing spondylitis. TCRdb itself ran the 5' RACE reads through MiXCR, one entry per CDR3 protein. The sample holds 150,000 to 200,000 distinct CDR3 sequences, under 15% seen once. Sequenced material: blood, either unsorted or a sorted T cell fraction (not recorded which). The receptors were sampled from a female donor with ankylosing spondylitis or in good health (not recorded which).

This clonotype was seen ten or more times. The J gene is TRBJ2-7, the V gene TRBV5-1; TRBD2 aligns across 9 bases. Trimming cost V 4 bases and J 2 bases; bases outside gene matches: 4. The CDR3 has 14 amino acids. Looked up from germline, CDR1 is SGHRS and CDR2 is YFSETQ. This CDR3 is CASSEGLATYEQYF. The CDR3 DNA follows: TGCGCCAGCAGCGAAGGACTAGCGACCTACGAGCAGTACTTC. Full variable domain (remainder filled in from reference TRBV5-1 and TRBJ2-7): KAGVTQTPRYLIKTRGQQVTLSCSPISGHRSVSWYQQTPGQGLQFLFEYFSETQRNKGNFPGRFSGRQFSNSRSEMNVSTLELGDSALYLCASSEGLATYEQYFGPGTRLTVT.

In this sample, this clonotype turned up many times. This chain links TRBV11-1 with TRBJ1-1, with TRBD1 identical over 8 bases. The CDR3 length is 16 residues. Losses at the gene ends were 5 bases for V and 0 bases for J; bases not matched to a gene: 8. Germline assignment: CDR1 SGHAT and CDR2 FQDESV (reference sequence). The CDR3 DNA reads TGTGCCAGCAGCGAGCCGGGACAGGTTATGAACACTGAAGCTTTCTTT. Its translation: CASSEPGQVMNTEAFF.

The J gene is TRBJ2-2, the V gene TRBV3-1; D possibly uses TRBD1 or TRBD2 (6 bases each). The V gene's germline CDR1 is LGHDT and CDR2 YNNKEL (reference sequence). The CDR3 is 18 amino acids. Trimming removed 4 bases from V and 1 base from J, with 19 bases in between. CDR3 protein: CASSPQLGGHQNTGELFF. The DNA of the CDR3 is TGTGCCAGCAGCCCCCAGCTGGGGGGACATCAGAACACCGGGGAGCTGTTTTTT.

This clonotype was counted ten times or more. The rearrangement links TRBV12-3 or TRBV12-4 to TRBJ1-4; 8 nucleotides align to TRBD1. The CDR3 length is 15 residues. The J segment lost 3 bases and the V segment lost 5 bases, leaving 5 bases of the junction unmatched. DNA of the CDR3: TGTGCCAGCAGTAACGGACAGGGATCTAATGAAAAACTGTTTTTT. It yields the protein CASSNGQGSNEKLFF.

In this sample, this clonotype turned up many times. The gene calls are TRBV4-3 and TRBJ2-1, with a tentative D call TRBD2 (5 bases). Germline V lookup: CDR1 LGHNA, CDR2 YSLEER. This CDR3 has 18 amino acids. Trimming cost V 1 base and J 0 bases, with 16 bases left between them. The CDR3 protein is CASSQGRATRSSYNEQFF. In DNA, the CDR3 is TGCGCCAGCAGCCAAGGACGAGCTACTAGGAGCTCCTACAATGAGCAGTTCTTC.

This clonotype was counted at least ten times. This chain uses TRBV12-3 or TRBV12-4 with TRBJ1-1; D uncertain. Trimming took off 5 bases at V and 7 bases at J, with 17 bases between the two ends. The CDR3 has 14 residues. CDR3 region: CASSPGFGRDEAFF. The CDR3 nucleotides are TGTGCCAGCAGTCCCGGCTTTGGGAGAGATGAAGCTTTCTTT.